This T cell receptor beta chain derives from a study of vaccination effects on CD4 cells after COVID-19. This clone was detected only a few times. What it binds is unknown. Profiling relied on immunoSEQ multiplex PCR, and the TCRdb table lists in-frame clones only, not all of them. Found here are nearly 35,000 clones, around 78% of them singletons; the top ten hold 27%. The CDR3 runs 13 residues. V lost 5 bases to trimming and J lost 5 bases, with 12 bases between them. The germline V gene has CDR1 SGHVS and CDR2 FQNEAQ. Before sequencing took place, the ViraFEST assay used viral peptide pools to expand antigen-specific CD4+ T cells. Researchers isolated CD4+ T cells once approximately eleven days of culture had elapsed. Nucleocapsid antibodies stayed negative before and after vaccination, showing no earlier SARS-CoV-2 infection.

Sequencing was performed on CD4+ T cells from PBMCs cultured with HCoV-OC43 spike peptides, taken before COVID-19 vaccination. Documented subset: HCoV-OC43 spike overlapping peptide pool stimulation. This receptor was identified in a human donor who received a COVID-19 vaccine. The V gene is TRBV7-8, the J gene TRBJ1-1; possible D gene TRBD1, 6 bases. For the CDR3, the DNA is TGTGCCAGCAGCATTATACAGGGAACTGAAGCTTTCTTT. Translated: CASSIIQGTEAFF.